This TCR beta chain was sequenced in a study of control samples from healthy donors and cancer patients. The method was immunoSEQ multiplex PCR; TCRdb's version includes in-frame clones alone and lacks a portion of them. Found here are about 190,000 clones, approximately 91% of them singletons; the top ten hold about 1.7%. Looked up from germline, CDR1 is LGHDT and CDR2 is YNNKEL (reference sequence). V dropped 4 bases and J dropped 7 bases, with 13 bases sitting between them. The CDR3 loop spans 13 amino acids. The chain is built from TRBV3-1 (or the pseudogene TRBV3-2) and TRBJ1-2, with D unresolved. This receptor was obtained from a man aged 30 to 39 in good health. The sequenced material came from blood. Here the CDR3 DNA reads TGTGCCAGCAGCCTCCAAGAGGTGGGTGGCTACACCTTC. Residues: CASSLQEVGGYTF.